This entry describes one T cell receptor beta chain. These data originate in a study of blood T cell repertoires in COVID-19. In the study overall: Acute and convalescent COVID-19 samples came from the United States, Italy and Spain. PBMCs, B-cell-depleted T cells, or T cells were the source of the cDNA or gDNA that made up the material.

Original analysis: Reference gene primer amplification gave estimated nucleated cell counts. Profiled with immunoSEQ multiplex PCR; TCRdb holds only in-frame clones, not every one. Clonal size and the V and J genes are those of that table, whereas D and trimming came from the DNA. In the table there are approximately 260,000 clones, roughly 90% of which are singletons. The V end was cut by 1 base, the J end by 9 bases, with 13 bases between. The CDR3 is 13 amino acids. The germline gives CDR1 MDHEN, CDR2 SYDVKM. The specimen sequenced was peripheral blood. The clonotype comes from a man in his 60s who had recovered from COVID-19. This chain connects TRBV28 to TRBJ2-7; tentative D call: TRBD1 (5 bases). The CDR3 sequence is CASSLYGVRGQYF. The DNA of the CDR3 is TGTGCCAGCAGTTTATATGGGGTTAGGGGGCAGTACTTC. Full variable domain (remainder filled in from reference TRBV28 and TRBJ2-7): DVKVTQSSRYLVKRTGEKVFLECVQDMDHENMFWYRQDPGLGLRLIYFSYDVKMKEKGDIPEGYSVSREKKERFSLILESASTNQTSMYLCASSLYGVRGQYFGPGTRLTVT.